The sequence of this T cell receptor (beta chain) was determined in a study of early T cells in non-severe SARS-CoV-2 infection. Points from the study as a whole: A preference for anti-spike CD8 responses marked VDJdb matching, which missed private and CD4 specificities.

Germline loops: CDR1 SQVTM, CDR2 ANQGSEA. The CDR3 is made up of 13 amino acids. Unmatched junction bases numbered 10, after V lost 6 bases and J lost 9 bases. As for this clonotype: Its matching antigen is unknown.

MiXCR was run by TCRdb on the 5' RACE reads, yielding one entry per CDR3 protein. This table holds fewer than 120,000 distinct CDR3 sequences, around an eighth found once. The chain has TRBV29-1 and TRBJ2-4, with TRBD1 identical over 8 bases. The TCR comes from an adult who was a healthcare worker with PCR-confirmed SARS-CoV-2 infection or an uninfected control (not recorded which). The specimen was whole blood, collected at baseline. CDR3 DNA: TGCAGCGTGGACTCCGGGACAGGAAGCATTCAGTACTTC. It translates to CSVDSGTGSIQYF.